This record looks at one TCR beta chain sequence and its context. Antigen specificity is unknown. The sample comes from a study of OX40 agonist ivuxolimab in advanced cancers. Overall study findings and caveats: CD8+ T cells (on average) carried more expanded clones than CD4+ T cells.

The repertoire was sequenced with immunoSEQ multiplex PCR; TCRdb's copy has only in-frame clones and lacks some. The sample yields about 44,000 clones, 65% to 85% seen once. The CDR3 has 15 residues. CDR1 is ENHRY, CDR2 SYGVKD, per germline. The ends were cut back, 3 bases at V and 0 bases at J, with 8 bases in the middle. The material sequenced was CD4+ or CD8+ T cells sorted from blood, taken in a trial of the OX40 agonist ivuxolimab. The receptor comes from an adult with an advanced solid tumor such as melanoma, head and neck, liver or kidney cancer. This chain links TRBV10-3 with TRBJ1-4; no clear D. The chain's CDR3 is CAISDSTSTNEKLFF. Here the CDR3 DNA reads TGTGCCATCAGTGACAGCACATCAACTAATGAAAAACTGTTTTTT.